A single sample gave rise to the 7 T cell receptor beta chains below, sequenced in a study of graft-versus-host responses after intestinal transplantation. The method was immunoSEQ multiplex PCR; TCRdb's version includes in-frame clones alone and lacks a portion of them. Of around 96,000 clones in the sample, approximately 90% were seen once. The sample was PBMCs, taken 450 to 460 days after intestinal transplant. These receptor sequences come from a human patient who received an intestinal transplant, so some T cells may come from the graft donor.

The chain links TRBV7-9 to TRBJ2-7, with unresolved D. The CDR3 totals 12 residues. From germline, CDR1 is SEHNR and CDR2 FQNEAQ (reference sequence). V was clipped by 5 bases and J by 4 bases, with 9 bases between them. The CDR3 spells CASSPTLYEQYF. The CDR3 DNA follows: TGTGCCAGCAGCCCCACCCTGTACGAGCAGTACTTC. Together with reference TRBV7-9 and TRBJ2-7, the CDR3 gives the full variable domain: DTGVSQNPRHKITKRGQNVTFRCDPISEHNRLYWYRQTLGQGPEFLTYFQNEAQLEKSRLLSDRFSAERPKGSFSTLEIQRTEQGDSAMYLCASSPTLYEQYFGPGTRLTVT.

CDR3: CASRRESGQNYEQYF. The CDR3 DNA sequence: TGCGCCAGCAGGAGAGAGTCGGGGCAGAACTACGAGCAGTACTTC. The J gene is TRBJ2-7, the V gene TRBV10-2, with D perhaps TRBD1 or TRBD2 (5 bases each). The CDR3 has 15 residues. Germline V gene lookup returns CDR1 WSHSY and CDR2 SAAADI. Trimming left V 6 bases short and J 3 bases short, with 18 bases between.

The V and J genes are TRBV7-6 and TRBJ2-7; weak D call: TRBD2 (5 bases). This CDR3 spans 16 amino acids. In germline, CDR1 is SGHVS, CDR2 FNYEAQ. Between the trimmed V and J ends, which lost 1 base and 3 bases, there was a span of 16 bases. As DNA, the CDR3 is TGTGCCAGCAGCTTAGGCGGAGGCAGGTCGAACTACGAGCAGTACTTC. Protein sequence: CASSLGGGRSNYEQYF.

This rearrangement joins TRBV5-1 to TRBJ1-6; 9 bases match TRBD1. CDR1 and CDR2 from the germline V gene are SGHRS and YFSETQ. The CDR3 loop spans 15 amino acids. The V gene end was trimmed by 4 bases and the J gene end by 10 bases; junction bases not matched to a gene: 9. CDR3 loop: CASSGGTGNGSPLHF. The CDR3 nucleotides are TGCGCCAGCAGCGGGGGGACAGGGAACGGCTCACCCCTCCACTTT.

This clone was recorded a few times. CDR3 sequence (DNA): TGTGCCAGCAGCTTGGCATCAGGGATGTATGGCTACACCTTC. Residues: CASSLASGMYGYTF. V gene TRBV5-6 combines with J gene TRBJ1-2; D is perhaps TRBD1 (5 bases). Germline V gene data show CDR1 as SGHDT and CDR2 as YYEEEE. V was shortened by 0 bases and J by 5 bases, with 11 bases between the two germline ends. The CDR3 covers 14 residues.

V usage is TRBV5-4 and J usage is TRBJ1-1, with 8 positions matching TRBD1. This CDR3 comprises 13 residues. Germline loops: CDR1 SGHNT, CDR2 YYREEE (reference sequence). The V gene end was trimmed by 4 bases and the J gene end by 1 base; junction bases not matched to a gene: 0. The CDR3 loop is CASSGQGNTEAFF. The DNA of the CDR3 is TGTGCCAGCAGCGGACAGGGGAACACTGAAGCTTTCTTT.

The chain combines TRBV7-9 with TRBJ2-3; D is perhaps TRBD1 (5 bases). The CDR3 totals 13 residues. V was shortened by 1 base and J by 4 bases, with 6 bases between the two germline ends. Germline CDR1 SEHNR, CDR2 FQNEAQ (reference sequence). The CDR3 protein is CASSLGGADTQYF. In DNA, the CDR3 is TGTGCCAGCAGCTTAGGGGGCGCAGATACGCAGTATTTT.